The clone carrying this T cell receptor (beta chain) was picked up a small number of times. The antigen is unknown. The entry originates in a study of early T cells in non-severe SARS-CoV-2 infection. Study overall: Investigators sequenced bulk RNA drawn from unsorted whole blood, and chains remained unpaired. Whole-study results and caveats: Anti-spike CD8 specificities were favored by VDJdb matching, whose results missed private and CD4 specificities.

Molecules of cDNA were individually given unique molecular identifiers that were attached to them. TCRdb passed the 5' RACE reads through MiXCR, listing each CDR3 protein once. The data hold roughly 67,000 distinct CDR3 sequences, with under 13% observed a single time. Germline V lookup: CDR1 KGHDR, CDR2 SFDVKD. The CDR3 runs to 12 residues. Deletions cut 9 bases from V and 7 bases from J, with 12 bases between. The genes are TRBV24-1 and TRBJ2-1; D gene unclear. The sequence derives from an adult who was a healthcare worker with PCR-confirmed SARS-CoV-2 infection or an uninfected control (not recorded which). What was sequenced was whole blood. Here the CDR3 DNA reads TGTGCCACCCGCGACCATGGAAATGAGCAGTTCTTC. Translating it yields CATRDHGNEQFF.